The following is a T cell receptor beta chain sequence with its context. The antigen remains undetermined. The sample is drawn from a study of T cells after yellow fever vaccination. As for the study in general: Some fractions had low cell numbers, and these were prepared with SMART-Seq v4 Ultra Low Input. Overall study results and limits: The secondary response was weaker but peaked faster, day 5 versus 15. CD4 and CD8 compartments shared a small share of clonotypes. Most clones from primary vaccination were detected again post-booster (96% CD4, roughly 85% CD8).

One entry per CDR3 protein results from TCRdb running MiXCR on the 5' RACE reads. Of more than 65,000 distinct CDR3 sequences in the sample, around 7.8% were seen once. CDR3 size: 14 residues. Trimming shortened V by 2 bases and J by 5 bases, and 10 bases separated the two germline ends. Germline values: CDR1 PRHDT, CDR2 FYEKMQ (reference sequence). The chain joins TRBV13 to TRBJ1-5; the D gene is possibly TRBD1 (6 bases). The TCR was taken from a man younger than 30 who received the YFV17D yellow fever vaccine. The input for sequencing was CD8+ T cells sorted from PBMCs, taken around 10 days after the first yellow fever vaccination. CDR3 amino acids: CASSLRGADQPQHF. The CDR3 DNA reads TGTGCCAGCAGCTTACGGGGGGCTGATCAGCCCCAGCATTTT.